This is a list of T cell receptor beta chains from one sample in a study of T cell responses to AZD1222 COVID-19 vaccine. The table came from immunoSEQ multiplex PCR; TCRdb's copy has only in-frame clones and leaves some out. The sample contains about 160,000 clones, 80% to 95% of which appear only once. The source was peripheral blood, collected 28 days after the second AZD1222 dose. These receptors all stem from an adult who received the AZD1222 COVID-19 vaccine. Both conserved end residues are part of each CDR3. A D gene is named only where the DNA matches it firmly. Rows may omit the clone size; those that give it use once, few, many or a size class.

V gene: TRBV7-9
D gene: NA
J gene: TRBJ2-7
clone size: NA
CDR3 DNA: TGTGCCAGCAGCCAGGGACTGGGTCGGCGAGACTACGAGCAGTACTTC
CDR3 protein: CASSQGLGRRDYEQYF

V gene: TRBV9
D gene: NA
J gene: TRBJ2-7
clone size: NA
CDR3 DNA: TGTGCCAGCAGCGTAGGGGGAGGGGGCCCTTCCTACGAGCAGTACTTC
CDR3 protein: CASSVGGGGPSYEQYF

V gene: TRBV7-2
D gene: TRBD1
J gene: TRBJ1-1
clone size: NA
CDR3 DNA: TGTGCCAGCAGCTTAGCGCTGGGACAGGGACCGAACACTGAAGCTTTCTTT
CDR3 protein: CASSLALGQGPNTEAFF

V gene: TRBV5-8
D gene: TRBD2
J gene: TRBJ2-3
clone size: once
CDR3 DNA: TGTGCCAGCAGCTCACTAGCGGGAGCACCAGATACGCAGTATTTT
CDR3 protein: CASSSLAGAPDTQYF

V gene: TRBV15
D gene: TRBD2
J gene: TRBJ2-1
clone size: NA
CDR3 DNA: TGTGCCACCAGCAACACCCCGGGACTAGCGGGATCCAGGCACAATGAGCAGTTCTTC
CDR3 protein: CATSNTPGLAGSRHNEQFF

V gene: TRBV27
D gene: TRBD1
J gene: TRBJ1-6
clone size: NA
CDR3 DNA: TGTGCCAGCAGTTTAAGGGGACAGGGGTCTAATTCACCCCTCCACTTT
CDR3 protein: CASSLRGQGSNSPLHF

V gene: TRBV30
D gene: NA
J gene: TRBJ1-1
clone size: NA
CDR3 DNA: TGTGCCTGGAGTGATGGACGGCGGAACACTGAAGCTTTCTTT
CDR3 protein: CAWSDGRRNTEAFF

V gene: TRBV19
D gene: TRBD1
J gene: TRBJ1-2
clone size: NA
CDR3 DNA: TGTGCCAGTGCATACGGGACAGGGAACTATGGCTACACCTTC
CDR3 protein: CASAYGTGNYGYTF

V gene: TRBV6-5
D gene: TRBD1
J gene: TRBJ1-2
clone size: NA
CDR3 DNA: TGTGCCAGCAGTTACTCACAGGGGTCCGGCTATGGCTACACCTTC
CDR3 protein: CASSYSQGSGYGYTF

V gene: TRBV6-5
D gene: NA
J gene: TRBJ2-2
clone size: NA
CDR3 DNA: TGTGCCAGCACGTGGCAGGAGAACACCGGGGAGCTGTTTTTT
CDR3 protein: CASTWQENTGELFF

V gene: TRBV4-2
D gene: TRBD1
J gene: TRBJ1-4
clone size: NA
CDR3 DNA: TGTGCCAGCAGCCAAGAGCCCCGCCCGGACAGGTCGTATGAAAAACTGTTTTTT
CDR3 protein: CASSQEPRPDRSYEKLFF

V gene: TRBV7-3
D gene: NA
J gene: TRBJ1-6
clone size: once
CDR3 DNA: TGTGCCAGCAGCTTAAGCCCCCTGGATAATTCACCCCTCCACTTT
CDR3 protein: CASSLSPLDNSPLHF

V gene: TRBV7-8
D gene: NA
J gene: TRBJ2-1
clone size: NA
CDR3 DNA: TGTGCCAGCAGCTACGGGCCGAGGGGCAATGAGCAGTTCTTC
CDR3 protein: CASSYGPRGNEQFF

V gene: TRBV7-9
D gene: NA
J gene: TRBJ2-2
clone size: NA
CDR3 DNA: TGTGCCAGCAGCCCCCCCAACAGGGTTGATTCCGGGGAGCTGTTTTTT
CDR3 protein: CASSPPNRVDSGELFF

V gene: TRBV6-5
D gene: TRBD2
J gene: TRBJ2-7
clone size: NA
CDR3 DNA: TGTGCCAGCGAACTTGTCCTAGCGGGAGGGGACGAGCAGTACTTC
CDR3 protein: CASELVLAGGDEQYF

V gene: TRBV5-1
D gene: NA
J gene: TRBJ1-4
clone size: NA
CDR3 DNA: TGCGCCAGCAGCTTGGGGCCTACAACTAATGAAAAACTGTTTTTT
CDR3 protein: CASSLGPTTNEKLFF

V gene: TRBV24-1
D gene: NA
J gene: TRBJ2-1
clone size: NA
CDR3 DNA: TGTGCCACCAGTGATTTCCCCGGGAATGAGCAGTTCTTC
CDR3 protein: CATSDFPGNEQFF

V gene: TRBV5-1
D gene: NA
J gene: TRBJ1-4
clone size: NA
CDR3 DNA: TGCGCCAGCAGCTTAGTTCCGACAACTAATGAAAAACTGTTTTTT
CDR3 protein: CASSLVPTTNEKLFF

V gene: TRBV10-3
D gene: NA
J gene: TRBJ1-2
clone size: NA
CDR3 DNA: TGTGCCATCAGTGAAGACGGAACAAACTATGGCTACACCTTC
CDR3 protein: CAISEDGTNYGYTF

V gene: TRBV2
D gene: NA
J gene: TRBJ1-4
clone size: NA
CDR3 DNA: TGTGCCAGCAGACCGACACCGGGGTTCAATGAAAAACTGTTTTTT
CDR3 protein: CASRPTPGFNEKLFF

V gene: TRBV11-2
D gene: NA
J gene: TRBJ2-1
clone size: NA
CDR3 DNA: TGTGCCAGCAGCTCGAATTCCGGGACCTCCTACAATGAGCAGTTCTTC
CDR3 protein: CASSSNSGTSYNEQFF

V gene: TRBV5-4
D gene: NA
J gene: TRBJ1-2
clone size: NA
CDR3 DNA: TGTGCCAGCAGCGCCTACCAGGGTCACTATGGCTACACCTTC
CDR3 protein: CASSAYQGHYGYTF